Listed below are T cell receptor beta chains from one sample, sequenced in a study of graft-versus-host responses after intestinal transplantation. TCRdb's copy holds only in-frame clones and misses some; the assay was immunoSEQ multiplex PCR. The sample includes about 12,000 clones, 35% of them seen just once. Material: alloreactive CD8+ T cells from a mixed lymphocyte reaction culture, obtained before intestinal transplant. These receptors all come from a human patient who received an intestinal transplant. Both conserved end residues are part of each CDR3. A D gene is named only where the DNA matches it firmly. Expanded clones are given a class, and other clones once, few, many or no size at all.

v_gene	d_gene	j_gene	abundance	CDR3nt	CDR3aa
TRBV28	-	TRBJ1-5	medium-sized	TGTGCCAGCAGTTTAGTCAGAGCCATCAATCAGCCCCAGCATTTT	CASSLVRAINQPQHF
TRBV4-1	TRBD2	TRBJ2-1	-	TGCGCCAGCAGCCATCCCAAAGCGGGAGGGCCTTATAATGAGCAGTTCTTC	CASSHPKAGGPYNEQFF
TRBV27	-	TRBJ1-5	-	TGTGCCATCAGTGAGGACGCCAATCAGCCCCAGCATTTT	CAISEDANQPQHF
TRBV2	-	TRBJ2-7	few	TGTGCCAGCAGTGAAGGGGGGGTGTCCTACGAGCAGTACTTC	CASSEGGVSYEQYF
TRBV13	-	TRBJ2-7	medium-sized	TGTGCCAGCAGCCCCCGGGGTACTGCTATCCACGAGCAGTACTTC	CASSPRGTAIHEQYF
TRBV7-3	TRBD2	TRBJ2-5	few	TGTGCCAGCAGCGATGGAACTAGCGGGAGCGGTGAGACCCAGTACTTC	CASSDGTSGSGETQYF
TRBV27	-	TRBJ2-7	-	TGTGCCAGCAGTTTATATGGGAGTGCGCCCTACGAGCAGTACTTC	CASSLYGSAPYEQYF
TRBV27	-	TRBJ2-5	-	TGTGCCAGCAGTTTTAGGAGGGGATGGGAGACCCAGTACTTC	CASSFRRGWETQYF
TRBV4-1	TRBD2	TRBJ2-7	few	TGCGCCAGCAGCCAAGATCGTATCCAGTCACTAGCGAACGAGCAGTACTTC	CASSQDRIQSLANEQYF
TRBV10-3	TRBD1	TRBJ2-7	once	TGTGCCATACGACAGGGGGCTCCCTACGAGCAGTACTTC	CAIRQGAPYEQYF
TRBV5-4	-	TRBJ2-1	-	TGTGCCAGCAGCACCTACAATGAGCAGTTCTTC	CASSTYNEQFF
TRBV9	-	TRBJ1-3	-	TGTGCCAGCAGCGTAGCAAACTCTGGAAACACCATATATTTT	CASSVANSGNTIYF
TRBV11-3	-	TRBJ1-5	-	TGTGCCAGCAGCTTTGGACTGCCCCAGCATTTT	CASSFGLPQHF
TRBV28	-	TRBJ2-5	-	TGTGCCAGCACCATACAGGGCGCGCCGGGTGGGGAGACCCAGTACTTC	CASTIQGAPGGETQYF
TRBV4-2	-	TRBJ2-7	few	TGTGCCAGCAGCTTGGAAGTGACCTACGAGCAGTACTTC	CASSLEVTYEQYF
TRBV2	-	TRBJ2-7	-	TGTGCCAGCAGTGAACTGACCACGGGGGAGCAGTACTTC	CASSELTTGEQYF
TRBV5-8	-	TRBJ2-3	-	TGTGCCATTGGGGGCGGGAGAGAAAGCACAGATACGCAGTATTTT	CAIGGGRESTDTQYF
TRBV19	-	TRBJ2-3	few	TGTGCCAGTAGTATAGGCAGCTCCACAGATACGCAGTATTTT	CASSIGSSTDTQYF
TRBV27	TRBD1	TRBJ1-1	-	TGTGCCAGCAGTTTATCGCCAGGGGGCACTGAAGCTTTCTTT	CASSLSPGGTEAFF
TRBV27	-	TRBJ2-2	-	TGTGCCAGCAGTTGGGGTCCTAAAGCCGGGGAGCTGTTTTTT	CASSWGPKAGELFF
TRBV6-5	-	TRBJ1-1	few	TGTGCCAGCAGTTACCACAGGGTTAACACTGAAGCTTTCTTT	CASSYHRVNTEAFF
TRBV19	TRBD1	TRBJ2-1	-	TGTGCCAGTAGTATACTAGGACAGGGGCACAATGAGCAGTTCTTC	CASSILGQGHNEQFF
TRBV7-9	-	TRBJ2-7	-	TGTGCCAGCAGCTTAGCTGATGCCTACGAGCAGTACTTC	CASSLADAYEQYF
TRBV7-9	-	TRBJ2-2	once	TGTGCCAGCAGCTTGTGGGACACCGGGGAGCTGTTTTTT	CASSLWDTGELFF
TRBV6-5	-	TRBJ2-3	-	TGTGCCAGCAGTTATCGTGCGACAGATACGCAGTATTTT	CASSYRATDTQYF
TRBV7-9	TRBD1	TRBJ1-2	few	TGTGCCAGCAGTTACAGGGGTTTGGACTACACCTTC	CASSYRGLDYTF
TRBV2	-	TRBJ1-5	few	TGTGCCAGCAGTTCTGACGAAGCAGGTCAGCCCCAGCATTTT	CASSSDEAGQPQHF
TRBV5-6	TRBD1	TRBJ1-1	-	TGTGCCAGCAGCTTGGGGGACAGCCAAGCTTTCTTT	CASSLGDSQAFF
TRBV28	TRBD1	TRBJ2-5	-	TGTGCCAGCAGTTCTCGACCCCCGGGACAGGTCCTTCAGACCCAGTACTTC	CASSSRPPGQVLQTQYF
TRBV7-6	TRBD2	TRBJ2-1	once	TGTGCCAGCAGCTTAGGCGAGGGACTAGCGACATTCGATGAGCAGTTCTTC	CASSLGEGLATFDEQFF
TRBV9	-	TRBJ2-7	-	TGTGCCAGCAGCGAGTGGGACGGAGCCTACGAGCAGTACTTC	CASSEWDGAYEQYF
TRBV6-6	-	TRBJ1-5	-	TGTGCCAGCAGTTACGGGTCTAATCAGCCCCAGCATTTT	CASSYGSNQPQHF
TRBV9	-	TRBJ1-6	few	TGTGCCAGCAGCGTAGGCACCAATAATTCACCCCTCCACTTT	CASSVGTNNSPLHF
TRBV7-9	TRBD1	TRBJ2-2	medium-sized	TGTGCCAGCAGCTCCCCTGAGGGGGCGGGCACCGGGGAGCTGTTTTTT	CASSSPEGAGTGELFF
TRBV7-6	TRBD2	TRBJ2-7	few	TGTGCCAGCAGCCGTAAGCTAGCGGGACCTTACCGCGAGCAGTACTTC	CASSRKLAGPYREQYF
TRBV4-3	-	TRBJ1-4	-	TGCGCCAGCAGCCAAGATCGGGAGGGGGAAAAACTGTTTTTT	CASSQDREGEKLFF